The text below deals with one T cell receptor beta chain. In germline, CDR1 is MDHEN, CDR2 SYDVKM. The J segment lost 4 bases and the V segment lost 6 bases, leaving 15 bases of the junction unmatched. The CDR3 contains 17 residues. This record belongs to a study of tumor-infiltrating lymphocytes in localized non-small cell lung cancer. The repertoire was sequenced with immunoSEQ multiplex PCR; TCRdb's copy has only in-frame clones and lacks some. In the table there are 25,000 to 35,000 clones, 70% to 90% of which are singletons. This receptor was identified in a human donor with non-small cell lung cancer. V is TRBV28 and J is TRBJ2-1, with 7 bases lining up with TRBD2. Sequencing was performed on lung tumor tissue. The CDR3 is CASRLRRSSGLYNEQFF. DNA for the CDR3: TGTGCCAGCAGACTCCGGCGGTCTAGCGGACTTTACAATGAGCAGTTCTTC.